The 6 T cell receptor beta chains given below trace back to one sample, sequenced in a study of multiple sclerosis patients with progressive multifocal leukoencephalopathy. The table came from immunoSEQ multiplex PCR; TCRdb's copy has only in-frame clones and leaves some out. The profile covers some 31,000 clones, with roughly 87% appearing a single time and 3% to 3.5% taken by the ten largest. Regarding time point: time of PML onset. The specimen was PBMCs, collected from a patient treated with natalizumab. The receptors were sampled from a human donor with progressive multifocal leukoencephalopathy.

The V gene is TRBV27, the J gene TRBJ2-3; TRBD2 aligns across 7 bases. The V and J ends lost 5 bases and 5 bases, in that order; junction bases with no gene match: 10. There are 15 residues in the CDR3. Looked up from germline, CDR1 is MNHEY and CDR2 is SMNVEV (reference sequence). The CDR3: CASSNGSGGGDTQYF. The DNA of the CDR3 is TGTGCCAGCAGTAACGGGAGTGGGGGGGGAGATACGCAGTATTTT.

The CDR3 reads CASSYLAQGANEQYF. CDR3 sequence (DNA): TGTGCCAGCAGTTACTTGGCTCAGGGGGCTAACGAGCAGTACTTC. The chain carries TRBV6-5 and TRBJ2-7; TRBD1 matches at 8 bases. The CDR3 sequence is 15 residues long. Germline V CDR1 and CDR2: MNHEY, SVGAGI. Trimming removed 1 base from V and 5 bases from J; junction bases left unmatched: 7.

V and J are TRBV6-4 and TRBJ1-6, with TRBD1 matching over 10 bases. With 0 bases clipped from V and 5 bases from J, the junction kept 1 base outside the gene matches. The CDR3 has 16 residues. Germline V lookup: CDR1 MRHNA, CDR2 SNTAGT. In nucleotides, the CDR3 is TGTGCCAGCAGTGACTCGGGACAGGGGAATAATTCACCCCTCCACTTT. It encodes CASSDSGQGNNSPLHF.

This sequence joins TRBV28 and TRBJ2-7, with 7 bases matching TRBD1. Losses at the gene ends were 5 bases for V and 0 bases for J; bases not matched to a gene: 4. CDR3 size: 14 residues. CDR1 MDHEN and CDR2 SYDVKM come from the germline V gene. The CDR3 region has the DNA TGTGCCAGCAGTCCCGACAGGGACTCCTACGAGCAGTACTTC. It translates to CASSPDRDSYEQYF.

This rearrangement joins TRBV7-9 to TRBJ1-1; 8 nucleotides line up with TRBD1. The CDR3 is made up of 15 amino acids. V shed 5 bases and J 4 bases; nucleotides not matched to a gene: 9. CDR1 and CDR2 from the germline V gene are SEHNR and FQNEAQ (reference sequence). The CDR3 DNA reads as TGTGCCAGCAGCCAAAGACAGGGGACGGTCACTGAAGCTTTCTTT. Translation: CASSQRQGTVTEAFF.

The J gene is TRBJ1-2, the V gene TRBV5-1; D gene ambiguous. The germline gives CDR1 SGHRS, CDR2 YFSETQ. Trimming removed 2 bases from V and 6 bases from J, with 11 bases in between. This CDR3 region has 13 residues. In DNA form, the CDR3 reads TGCGCCAGCAGCTTACACGGAGCAAATGGCTACACCTTC. Protein sequence: CASSLHGANGYTF.